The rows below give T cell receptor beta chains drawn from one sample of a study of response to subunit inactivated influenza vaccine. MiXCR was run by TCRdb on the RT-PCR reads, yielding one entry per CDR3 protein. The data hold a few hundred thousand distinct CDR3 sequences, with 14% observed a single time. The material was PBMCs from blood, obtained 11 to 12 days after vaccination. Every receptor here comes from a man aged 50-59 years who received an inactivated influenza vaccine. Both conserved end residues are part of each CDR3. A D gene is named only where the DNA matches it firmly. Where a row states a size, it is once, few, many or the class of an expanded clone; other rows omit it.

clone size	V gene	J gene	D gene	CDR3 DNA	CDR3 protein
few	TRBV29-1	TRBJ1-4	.	TGCAGCGTCAGAAACATAAATGAAAAACTGTTTTTT	CSVRNINEKLFF
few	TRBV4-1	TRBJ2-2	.	TGCGCCAGCAGCCAAGTGGTGGGGACCGGGGAGCTGTTTTTT	CASSQVVGTGELFF
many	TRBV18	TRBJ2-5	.	TGTGCCAGCTCACCCCATATAACCGGGGAGACCCAGTACTTC	CASSPHITGETQYF
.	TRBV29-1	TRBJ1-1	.	TGCAGCGCCGAGGACGGGGGCACTGAAGCTTTCTTT	CSAEDGGTEAFF
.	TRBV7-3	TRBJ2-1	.	TGTGCCAGCAGCCAGGCGGCTAGCAACACTGAGCAGTTCTTC	CASSQAASNTEQFF
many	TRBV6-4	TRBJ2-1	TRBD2	TGTGCCAGCAGTGAGCTTCGGGAGGGCCATGGGTTGGGGTTCTTC	CASSELREGHGLGFF
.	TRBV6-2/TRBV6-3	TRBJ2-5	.	TGTGCCAGCAGTTACAGTACACATCAAGAGACCCAGTACTTC	CASSYSTHQETQYF
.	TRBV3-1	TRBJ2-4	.	TGTGCCAGCAGCCAAACCTTGCCAGCCAAAAACATTCAGTACTTC	CASSQTLPAKNIQYF
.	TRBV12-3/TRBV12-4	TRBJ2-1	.	TGTGCCAGCAGTCCCACAGGACCCCGTTCGGACAATGAGCAGTTCTTC	CASSPTGPRSDNEQFF
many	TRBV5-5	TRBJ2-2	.	TGTGCCAGCAGCTTGGGGGGCACGAGGGGCGGGGAGCTGTTTTTT	CASSLGGTRGGELFF
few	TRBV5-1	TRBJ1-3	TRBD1	TGCGCCAGCAGCGACGCGGGACAGGCCTCTGGAAACACCATATATTTT	CASSDAGQASGNTIYF
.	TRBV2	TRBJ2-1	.	TGTGCCAGCATCGACATATCGGCAGGCGGACTTAGGTTCTTC	CASIDISAGGLRFF
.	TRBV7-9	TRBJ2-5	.	TGTGCCAGCAGCTACGGACTTAGGGAGACCCAGTACTTC	CASSYGLRETQYF
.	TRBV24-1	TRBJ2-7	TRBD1	TGTGCCACCAGTGAAACGGGACAGGCCGCCGAGCAGTACTTC	CATSETGQAAEQYF
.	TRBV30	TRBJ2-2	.	TGTGCCTGGAGGGGACGGTCATTTCGGGCCGGGGAGCTGTTTTTT	CAWRGRSFRAGELFF
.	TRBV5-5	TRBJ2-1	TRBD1	TGTGCCAGCAGCTTCCCAGGGGGCCGAAATGAGCAGTTCTTC	CASSFPGGRNEQFF
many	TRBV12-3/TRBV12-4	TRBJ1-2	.	TGTGCCAGCAGTGCGACACGGACAGTCTATGGCTACACCTTC	CASSATRTVYGYTF
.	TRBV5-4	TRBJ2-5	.	TGTGCCAGCAGCTTGGACTGGCTGCACTCAGAGACCCAGTACTTC	CASSLDWLHSETQYF
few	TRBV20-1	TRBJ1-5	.	TGCAGTGCGGGGTCCGGGGGATCAGCTAGCAATCAGCCCCAGCATTTT	CSAGSGGSASNQPQHF
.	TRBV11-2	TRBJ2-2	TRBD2	TGTGCCAGCAGCCCTGGGGCAAGGGCTAGCGGGAGGCCAAACACCGGGGAGCTGTTTTTT	CASSPGARASGRPNTGELFF
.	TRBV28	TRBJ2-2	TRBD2	TGTGCCAGCAGTTTACACAGAAAGACTAGCGGGACAGGGGAGCTGTTTTTT	CASSLHRKTSGTGELFF
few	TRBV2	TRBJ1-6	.	TGTGCCAGCAGTGTGGTCAGTACCCTCCACTTT	CASSVVSTLHF
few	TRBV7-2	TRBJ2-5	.	TGTGCCAGCAGCTTAGTGGTTGGGGAGACCCAGTACTTC	CASSLVVGETQYF
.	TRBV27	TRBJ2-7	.	TGTGCCAGACGCTCGTGGGGGGGGCCTCGAGTGAGAGGCGAGCAGTACTTC	CARRSWGGPRVRGEQYF
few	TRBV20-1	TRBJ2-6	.	TGCAGTGCAAATACAGGAAGCTCTGGGGCCAACGTCCTGACTTTC	CSANTGSSGANVLTF
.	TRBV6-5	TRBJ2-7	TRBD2	TGTGCCAGCAGTTCTAGCGGGAGGTTAGCCGAGCAGTACTTC	CASSSSGRLAEQYF
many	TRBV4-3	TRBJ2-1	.	TGCGCCAGCAGCCAGATGCTTAACTATGAGCAGTTCTTC	CASSQMLNYEQFF
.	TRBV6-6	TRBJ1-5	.	TGTGGCAGCACCCGGGGGCTCAATCAGCCCCAGCATTTT	CGSTRGLNQPQHF
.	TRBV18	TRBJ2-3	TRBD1	TGTGCCAGCTCCCAGACAGGGGGCAAAGATACGCAGTATTTT	CASSQTGGKDTQYF
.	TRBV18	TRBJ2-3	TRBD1	TGTGCCAGCTCACCCTCCGGGACAGTTAGAGATACGCAGTATTTT	CASSPSGTVRDTQYF
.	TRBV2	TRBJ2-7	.	TGTGCCAGCGAGGCCAGTTCCTACGAGCAGTACTTC	CASEASSYEQYF
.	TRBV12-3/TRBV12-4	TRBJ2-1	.	TGTGCCAGCAGTTTACGGGGAGGCGATGAGCAGTTCTTC	CASSLRGGDEQFF
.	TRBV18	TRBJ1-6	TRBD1	TGTGCCAGCTCACGCCGACAGGGTGATAATTCACCCCTCCACTTT	CASSRRQGDNSPLHF
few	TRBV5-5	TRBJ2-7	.	TGTGCCAGCTCAACAGTCTCCTACGAGCAGTACTTC	CASSTVSYEQYF
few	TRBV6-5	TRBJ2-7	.	TGTGCCAGCAGTTACTCGTCCAGGGTACCCTACGAGCAGTACTTC	CASSYSSRVPYEQYF
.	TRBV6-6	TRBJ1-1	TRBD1	TGTGCCAGCAGTTACACCGACAGGGACACTGAAGCTTTCTTT	CASSYTDRDTEAFF
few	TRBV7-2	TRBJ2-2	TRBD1	TGTGCCAGCAGCTTAACAGGGGCGAGAGGCGGGGAGCTGTTTTTT	CASSLTGARGGELFF
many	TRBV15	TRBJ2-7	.	TGTGCCACCAGCAGACTTAAACTCCCCCCGGGACCCACACCCTCCTACGAGCAGTACTTC	CATSRLKLPPGPTPSYEQYF
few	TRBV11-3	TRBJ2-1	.	TGTGCCAGCAGCTTAACTACCCACTATGAGCAGTTCTTC	CASSLTTHYEQFF
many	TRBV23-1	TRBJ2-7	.	TGCGCCAGCAGTCTAGGCCAAAGGGACTACGAGCAGTACTTC	CASSLGQRDYEQYF
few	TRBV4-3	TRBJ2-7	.	TGCGCCAGCAGCCAACATTACGCGGACCTCGCCCTTTTGAACGAGCAGTACTTC	CASSQHYADLALLNEQYF
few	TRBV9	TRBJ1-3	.	TGTGCCAGCAGTAGCGAGTGGGGGCTATCTGGAAACACCATATATTTT	CASSSEWGLSGNTIYF
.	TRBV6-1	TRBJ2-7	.	TGTGCCAGCAGTCCCGGGACACGGGGATCCGAGCAGTACTTC	CASSPGTRGSEQYF
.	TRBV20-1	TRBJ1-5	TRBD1	TGCAGTGCTAGAACCGGGACAGCATGGCAGCCCCAACATTTT	CSARTGTAWQPQHF
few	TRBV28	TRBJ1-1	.	TGTGCCACCGAGGACACTTTTAACACTGAAGCTTTCTTT	CATEDTFNTEAFF
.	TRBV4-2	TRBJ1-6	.	TGTGCCAGCAGCCACGGCAGGGAGGTCTATAATTCACCCCTCCACTTT	CASSHGREVYNSPLHF